This T cell receptor (gamma chain) was captured by sequencing in a study of gammadelta T cells in human blood. TCRdb reanalysed the RT-PCR reads via CATT. The table has over 450 gamma-chain clones, approximately 5.1% seen once. Study conclusions and caveats: Right after birth, innate γδ T cells reportedly expanded polyclonally after microbial exposure.

The CDR3 has 17 residues. In germline, CDR1 is GITISATS, CDR2 ISYDGTV (reference sequence). Germline trimming cut 3 bases from V and 4 bases from J; bases unmatched to any gene: 6. In this sample, this clone turned up a few times. Its antigen is unknown. This chain joins TRGV9 and TRGJP. This receptor was identified in a human fetus. Sample: Vgamma9Vdelta2 gamma-delta T cells from fetal blood. CDR3 loop: CALWELDQELGKKIKVF. The CDR3 nucleotides read TGTGCCTTGTGGGAGTTAGACCAAGAGTTGGGCAAAAAAATCAAGGTATTT.